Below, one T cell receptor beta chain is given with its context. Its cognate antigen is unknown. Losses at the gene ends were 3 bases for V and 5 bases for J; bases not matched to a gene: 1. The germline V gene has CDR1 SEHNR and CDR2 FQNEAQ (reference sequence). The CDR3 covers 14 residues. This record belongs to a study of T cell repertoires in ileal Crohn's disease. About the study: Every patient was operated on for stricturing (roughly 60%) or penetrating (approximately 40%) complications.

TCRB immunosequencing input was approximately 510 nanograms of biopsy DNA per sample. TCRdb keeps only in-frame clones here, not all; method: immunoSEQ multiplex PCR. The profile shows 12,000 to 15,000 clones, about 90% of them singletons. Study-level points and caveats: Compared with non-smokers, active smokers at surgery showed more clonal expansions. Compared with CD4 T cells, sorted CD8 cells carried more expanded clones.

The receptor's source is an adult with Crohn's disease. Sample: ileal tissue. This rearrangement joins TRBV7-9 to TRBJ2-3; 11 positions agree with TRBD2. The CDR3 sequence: CASSFSGGGDTQYF. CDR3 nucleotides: TGTGCCAGCAGCTTTAGCGGGGGGGGAGATACGCAGTATTTT. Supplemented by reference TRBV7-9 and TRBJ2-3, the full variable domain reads DTGVSQNPRHKITKRGQNVTFRCDPISEHNRLYWYRQTLGQGPEFLTYFQNEAQLEKSRLLSDRFSAERPKGSFSTLEIQRTEQGDSAMYLCASSFSGGGDTQYFGPGTRLTVL.